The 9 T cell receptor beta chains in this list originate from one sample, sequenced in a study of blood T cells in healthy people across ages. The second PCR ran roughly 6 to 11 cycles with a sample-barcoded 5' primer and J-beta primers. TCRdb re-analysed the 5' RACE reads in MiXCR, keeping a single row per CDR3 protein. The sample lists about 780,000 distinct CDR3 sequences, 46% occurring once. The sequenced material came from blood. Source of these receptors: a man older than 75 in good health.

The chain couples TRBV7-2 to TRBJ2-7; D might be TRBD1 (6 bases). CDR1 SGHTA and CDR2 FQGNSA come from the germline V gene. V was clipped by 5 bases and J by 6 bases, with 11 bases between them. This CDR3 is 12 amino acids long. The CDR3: CASSLRTVEQYF. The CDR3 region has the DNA TGTGCCAGCAGCCTAAGGACAGTCGAGCAGTACTTC. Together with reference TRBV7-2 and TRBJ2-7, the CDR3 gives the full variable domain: GAGVSQSPSNKVTEKGKDVELRCDPISGHTALYWYRQSLGQGLEFLIYFQGNSAPDKSGLPSDRFSAERTGGSVSTLTIQRTQQEDSAVYLCASSLRTVEQYFGPGTRLTVT.

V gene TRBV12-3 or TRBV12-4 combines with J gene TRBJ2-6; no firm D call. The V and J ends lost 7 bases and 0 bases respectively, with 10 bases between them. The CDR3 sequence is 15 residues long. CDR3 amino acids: CASTPYFSGANVLTF. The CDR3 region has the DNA TGTGCCAGCACCCCCTATTTCTCTGGGGCCAACGTCCTGACTTTC.

CDR3 nucleotides: TGTGCCAGCAGCCAAGACCTCTCGCTGGTGACCCAGTACTTC. It specifies CASSQDLSLVTQYF. This chain uses TRBV3-1 with TRBJ2-5; D remains ambiguous. Germline V lookup: CDR1 LGHDT, CDR2 YNNKEL (reference sequence). Deletions cut 0 bases from V and 7 bases from J, with 12 bases between. This CDR3 spans 14 amino acids.

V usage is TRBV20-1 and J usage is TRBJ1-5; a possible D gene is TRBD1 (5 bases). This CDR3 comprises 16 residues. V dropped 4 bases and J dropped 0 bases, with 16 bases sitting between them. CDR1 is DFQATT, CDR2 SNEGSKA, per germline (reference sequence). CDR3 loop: CSATGGGLYSNQPQHF. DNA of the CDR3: TGCAGTGCTACCGGCGGGGGATTATATAGCAATCAGCCCCAGCATTTT.

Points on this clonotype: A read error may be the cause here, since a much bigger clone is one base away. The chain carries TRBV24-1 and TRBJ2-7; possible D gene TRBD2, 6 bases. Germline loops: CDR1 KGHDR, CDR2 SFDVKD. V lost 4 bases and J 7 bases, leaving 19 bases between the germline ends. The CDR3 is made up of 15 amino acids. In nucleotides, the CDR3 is TGTGCCACCAGTGACGGGAGTCGGTCCTGCAATGAGCAGTACTTC. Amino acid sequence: CATSDGSRSCNEQYF.

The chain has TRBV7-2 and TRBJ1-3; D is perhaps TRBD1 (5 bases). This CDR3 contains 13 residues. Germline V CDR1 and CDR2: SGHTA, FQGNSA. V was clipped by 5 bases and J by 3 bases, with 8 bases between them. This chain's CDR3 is CASSRDSGNTIYF. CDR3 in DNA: TGTGCCAGCAGCCGAGACAGTGGAAACACCATATATTTT. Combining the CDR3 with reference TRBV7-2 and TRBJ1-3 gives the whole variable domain GAGVSQSPSNKVTEKGKDVELRCDPISGHTALYWYRQSLGQGLEFLIYFQGNSAPDKSGLPSDRFSAERTGGSVSTLTIQRTQQEDSAVYLCASSRDSGNTIYFGEGSWLTVV.

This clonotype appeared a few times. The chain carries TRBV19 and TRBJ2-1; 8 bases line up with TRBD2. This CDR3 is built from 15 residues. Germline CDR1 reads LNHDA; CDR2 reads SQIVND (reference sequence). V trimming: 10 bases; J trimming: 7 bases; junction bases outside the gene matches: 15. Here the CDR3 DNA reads TGTGCCACGGGGGGGCTAGCGGGCGCAGGTAATGAGCAGTTCTTC. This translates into CATGGLAGAGNEQFF.

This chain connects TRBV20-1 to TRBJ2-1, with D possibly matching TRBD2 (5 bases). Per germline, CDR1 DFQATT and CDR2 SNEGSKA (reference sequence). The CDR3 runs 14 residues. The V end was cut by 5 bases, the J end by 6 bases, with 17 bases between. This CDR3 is CSAGRLSDGNEQFF. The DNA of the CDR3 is TGCAGTGCTGGCCGACTATCGGACGGCAATGAGCAGTTCTTC.

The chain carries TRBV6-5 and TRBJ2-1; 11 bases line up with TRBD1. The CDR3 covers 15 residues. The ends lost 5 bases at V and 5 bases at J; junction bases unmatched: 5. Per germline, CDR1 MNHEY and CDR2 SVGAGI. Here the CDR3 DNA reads TGTGCCAGCAGTCGGACAGGGGGCGTACACAATGAGCAGTTCTTC. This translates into CASSRTGGVHNEQFF.